This TCR beta chain emerged from a study of T cells after yellow fever vaccination. For the study at large: Preparation of fractions with low cell numbers was performed using SMART-Seq v4 Ultra Low Input. The study's findings and limits: One caveat is that FACS-sorted repertoires could contain abundant clonotypes contaminating from the bulk population. Post-booster repertoires again held most primary-vaccination clones (approximately 96% CD4, 88% CD8).

The TCR cDNA carried a universal primer site and UMIs from 5'RACE template switching. MiXCR, applied by TCRdb to the 5' RACE reads, yields one record per CDR3 protein. The profile shows 100,000 to 150,000 distinct CDR3 sequences, around 15% of them singletons. The CDR3 totals 16 residues. V lost 1 base to trimming and J lost 1 base; unmatched junction nucleotides: 4. Germline-derived CDR1 and CDR2 are LGHNA and YSLEER. This clonotype was picked up a small number of times. Its antigen is not known. Material: CD8+ T cells sorted from PBMCs, obtained 5 days after the yellow fever booster vaccination. The sequence came from a man younger than 35 who received the YFV17D yellow fever vaccine. The chain is built from TRBV4-3 and TRBJ2-3, with TRBD1 matching 8 bases. CDR3 in amino acids: CASSQVPGGRTDTQYF. CDR3 bases: TGCGCCAGCAGCCAAGTACCAGGGGGCCGCACAGATACGCAGTATTTT.